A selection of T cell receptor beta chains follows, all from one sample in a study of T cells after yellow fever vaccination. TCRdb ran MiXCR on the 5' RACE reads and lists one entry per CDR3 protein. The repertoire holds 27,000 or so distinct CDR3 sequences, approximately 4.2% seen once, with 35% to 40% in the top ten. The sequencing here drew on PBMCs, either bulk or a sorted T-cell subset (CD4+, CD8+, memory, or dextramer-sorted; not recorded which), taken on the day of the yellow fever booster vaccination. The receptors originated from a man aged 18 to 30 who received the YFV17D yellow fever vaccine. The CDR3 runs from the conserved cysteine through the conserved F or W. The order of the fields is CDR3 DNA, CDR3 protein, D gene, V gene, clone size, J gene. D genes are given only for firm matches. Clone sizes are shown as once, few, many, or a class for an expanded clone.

CDR3 DNA: TGCGCCAGCAGCTTGAGGACAGGAGCCACCGGGGAGCTGTTTTTT
CDR3 protein: CASSLRTGATGELFF
D gene: TRBD1
V gene: TRBV5-1
clone size: many
J gene: TRBJ2-2

CDR3 DNA: TGCGCCAGCAGCCAAGATTTCATGCAGGAAGCTTTCTTT
CDR3 protein: CASSQDFMQEAFF
D gene: .
V gene: TRBV4-3
clone size: many
J gene: TRBJ1-1

CDR3 DNA: TGTGCCAGCAGTTCTCTAGCGGGGGATGTTGGTGGGACGCAGTATTTT
CDR3 protein: CASSSLAGDVGGTQYF
D gene: TRBD2
V gene: TRBV25-1
clone size: many
J gene: TRBJ2-3

CDR3 DNA: TGTGCCAGCCAGTATAGTCAGAGGAATTCACCCCTCCACTTT
CDR3 protein: CASQYSQRNSPLHF
D gene: .
V gene: TRBV2
clone size: many
J gene: TRBJ1-6

CDR3 DNA: TGCAGTGCTAGAGGCCAACCGGGCAGGGGGCAAGAGACCCAGTACTTC
CDR3 protein: CSARGQPGRGQETQYF
D gene: TRBD1
V gene: TRBV20-1
clone size: few
J gene: TRBJ2-5

CDR3 DNA: TGTGCCAGCAGCCAGCTAGGACAAGACTATGGCTACACCTTC
CDR3 protein: CASSQLGQDYGYTF
D gene: .
V gene: TRBV2
clone size: many
J gene: TRBJ1-2

CDR3 DNA: TGTGCCAGCAGCCTACACCCTGGACGGTCCCAAGAGACCCAGTACTTC
CDR3 protein: CASSLHPGRSQETQYF
D gene: .
V gene: TRBV5-5
clone size: few
J gene: TRBJ2-5

CDR3 DNA: TGTGCCGGAAAACTGAGCGCCGAGCAGTACTTC
CDR3 protein: CAGKLSAEQYF
D gene: .
V gene: TRBV2
clone size: many
J gene: TRBJ2-7

CDR3 DNA: TGTGCCAACTCCAGGGGGCGGACAGATACGCAGTATTTT
CDR3 protein: CANSRGRTDTQYF
D gene: TRBD1
V gene: TRBV2
clone size: once
J gene: TRBJ2-3

CDR3 DNA: TGTGCCAGCAGTGCGTACAGACTTCTAGCCAAAAACATTCAGTACTTC
CDR3 protein: CASSAYRLLAKNIQYF
D gene: .
V gene: TRBV6-5
clone size: many
J gene: TRBJ2-4